These T cell receptor beta chains were read from a single sample in a study of spatial heterogeneity in lung cancer. One entry per CDR3 protein results from TCRdb running MiXCR on the 5' RACE reads. The sample gives 5,000 to 5,500 distinct CDR3 sequences, more than 4% of which show up once; nearly 9.5% is in the top ten. The material sequenced was normal lung tissue next to the tumor, taken at surgery. These receptor sequences come from a female donor with early-stage non-small cell lung cancer. CDR3s include the opening cysteine and the closing phenylalanine or tryptophan. The order of the fields is V gene, D gene, J gene, clone size, CDR3 DNA, CDR3 protein. A D gene is named only where the DNA matches it firmly. For some rows the clone size is stated as once, few or many, or as a class when expanded; others skip it.

TRBV5-4	.	TRBJ2-2	many	TGTGCCAGCAGCTTTTTTACCGGGGAGCTGTTTTTT	CASSFFTGELFF
TRBV7-9	.	TRBJ1-2	.	TGTGCCAGCAGCGCACAGGCGAGAGACCGTGGCTACACCTTC	CASSAQARDRGYTF
TRBV12-3/TRBV12-4	.	TRBJ1-2	many	TGTGCCAGCAGCCGACAGATATATGGCTACACCTTC	CASSRQIYGYTF
TRBV24-1	TRBD2	TRBJ2-1	medium-sized	TGTGCCACCAGTGAGACTAGCGGGAGGGCCCATGAGCAGTTCTTC	CATSETSGRAHEQFF
TRBV7-9	TRBD2	TRBJ2-7	many	TGTGCCAGCACGGCTAGCGGGAGGGCCGGTTCCTACGAGCAGTACTTC	CASTASGRAGSYEQYF
TRBV7-3	.	TRBJ1-2	medium-sized	TGTGCCAGCAGCCTCACTGGGGGGGAAGCAGGCTATGGCTACACCTTC	CASSLTGGEAGYGYTF
TRBV7-2	TRBD2	TRBJ2-3	medium-sized	TGTGCCAGCAGCTTAGCTAGCGGGAGAACCCCACCAGATACGCAGTATTTT	CASSLASGRTPPDTQYF
TRBV6-5	.	TRBJ2-5	medium-sized	TGTGCCAGCAGTTACGTGGGGCTGGCAGGGGAGACCCAGTACTTC	CASSYVGLAGETQYF
TRBV18	TRBD1	TRBJ1-2	.	TGTGCCAGCTCACCTGGGGACAGCCGTGTTGGCGGCTACACCTTC	CASSPGDSRVGGYTF
TRBV20-1	.	TRBJ1-1	medium-sized	TGCAGTGCCGGACCCGACGGGAACACTGAAGCTTTCTTT	CSAGPDGNTEAFF
TRBV11-1	.	TRBJ2-2	.	TGTGCCAGCAGCTTATACGGAGGCGGAGAGAACACCGGGGAGCTGTTTTTT	CASSLYGGGENTGELFF
TRBV29-1	TRBD1	TRBJ1-2	medium-sized	TGCAGCGTTGGGACAGGGGATCGTGGCTACACCTTC	CSVGTGDRGYTF
TRBV12-3/TRBV12-4	.	TRBJ2-2	medium-sized	TGTGCCAGCAGCCTGGGAGGGGGCAAGGCCGGGGAGCTGTTTTTT	CASSLGGGKAGELFF
TRBV3-1	TRBD1	TRBJ1-5	.	TGTGCCAGCAGCCAATCTACAGGGGGGGATCAGCCCCAGCATTTT	CASSQSTGGDQPQHF
TRBV12-3/TRBV12-4	TRBD1	TRBJ1-2	.	TGTGCCAGCAGTGTCGGGACAGACTACCACTATGGCTACACCTTC	CASSVGTDYHYGYTF
TRBV2	.	TRBJ2-7	many	TGTGCCAGCGTCGACAGAGAAGGATACGAGCAGTACTTC	CASVDREGYEQYF